This T cell receptor (beta chain) was sequenced in a study of T-cell reconstitution after alpha-beta-depleted transplantation in children (dated by TCRdb to 2016 to 2017). About the study as a whole: Using TCR repertoire profiling, the study followed T-cell immune reconstitution in a quantitative way in children after TCRalphabeta/CD19-depleted allogeneic hematopoietic cell transplantation.

The library came from PCR. Sequencer: Illumina HiSeq 2500. Molecular barcoding was employed in the preparation of TCR libraries, with unique molecular identifiers being used to normalize TCRbeta repertoire quantification. Using fastp at Q25 and MiXCR, TCRdb reprocessed the public reads and kept productive beta chains. Each CDR3 protein gets just one entry, which takes the most common genes and DNA from the rows behind it. This sample is represented by approximately 980,000 distinct CDR3 sequences; roughly 29% of them were singletons. About 28% of the sample is held by the ten biggest clonotypes. This specimen's treatment or condition label, per the study, means: allogeneic hematopoietic cell transplantation with graft depleted of TCRalphabeta T cells and CD19 B cells. Transplant recipients were children who received TCRalphabeta/CD19-depleted allogeneic hematopoietic cell grafts. Study-wide conclusions, independent of this receptor: In some patients, the high TCRbeta diversity seen at day 60 was put down to recipient T cells and intrathymic progenitors that had survived conditioning. The apparently early alphabetaT-cell count recovery about two months after transplant was reportedly dependent on only several hundred rapidly expanded clones derived from non-depleted graft cells. Over subsequent months, a decline in hyperexpanded clone frequencies was noted, and after one year, T-cell counts and TCRbeta diversity were mostly ascribed to newly produced T cells.

Measured from the cysteine to the phenylalanine, the CDR3 is 15 residues long. Just the 45-base CDR3 DNA is kept, in frame starting at base 1. Based on the germline V gene, the CDR1 and CDR2 sequences are SGHRS and YFSETQ. Between the V and J ends, shortened by 4 bases and 7 bases respectively, the junction contains 18 bases. Notes on this clonotype: The target of this receptor is not known. Base qualities are not at hand, and no much larger clone is one base apart.

The sequence derives from a boy younger than two who had a stem cell transplant for SCID, so the T cells may come from the graft donor. Rearrangement joined TRBV5-1 to TRBJ1-5; no D gene call is confident. The sample in question was PBMCs, mostly from graft donor cells, obtained 360 days after TCRalphabeta/CD19-depleted stem cell transplant. The base sequence is TGCGCCAGCAGCCGAACGTGGGGAGGCGACCAGCCCCAGCATTTT. It translates as CASSRTWGGDQPQHF.